Each of the 5 T cell receptor beta chains below was sequenced from the same sample in a study of T-cell memory formation after mild COVID-19. Via MiXCR, TCRdb re-called the 5' RACE reads, giving one row per CDR3 protein. There are roughly 200,000 distinct CDR3 sequences in the sample; approximately 16% occur only once, and about 2.1% lies in the top ten. The sample taken for sequencing was PBMCs or a T cell subset sorted from them (not recorded which). These receptors came from an adult woman who had mild COVID-19 (a few samples of this study predate the infection). Cell type and time point are not known.

The CDR3 is CASSLIGRVAEQFF. CDR3 sequence (DNA): TGTGCCAGCAGTTTAATCGGGCGGGTTGCTGAGCAGTTCTTC. V and J are TRBV12-3 or TRBV12-4 and TRBJ2-1, with a tentative D call TRBD2 (5 bases). The CDR3 runs 14 residues. V was clipped by 2 bases and J by 9 bases, with 14 bases between them.

This clonotype appeared a few times. DNA for the CDR3: TGTGCCAGCAGCCCCAGACAGGGGTCGGAGGGGGATACGCAGTATTTT. Translated: CASSPRQGSEGDTQYF. The chain combines TRBV5-6 with TRBJ2-3; 8 bases agree with TRBD1. The V gene's germline CDR1 is SGHDT and CDR2 YYEEEE. Trimming removed 4 bases from V and 6 bases from J; junction bases left unmatched: 13. The CDR3 totals 16 residues. The full variable domain, with the rest looked up from reference TRBV5-6 and TRBJ2-3, is DAGVTQSPTHLIKTRGQQVTLRCSPKSGHDTVSWYQQALGQGPQFIFQYYEEEERQRGNFPDRFSGHQFPNYSSELNVNALLLGDSALYLCASSPRQGSEGDTQYFGPGTRLTVL.

This chain links TRBV12-3 or TRBV12-4 with TRBJ2-3; perhaps D is TRBD1 or TRBD2 (5 bases each). The CDR3 has 16 residues. V dropped 4 bases and J dropped 0 bases, with 14 bases sitting between them. The DNA for the CDR3 is TGTGCCAGCAGTTCGAGGGGCAAAACTAGCACAGATACGCAGTATTTT. This encodes CASSSRGKTSTDTQYF.

The J gene is TRBJ2-3, the V gene TRBV12-3 or TRBV12-4; the D is unclear. This CDR3 has 14 amino acids. Deletions cut 7 bases from V and 0 bases from J, with 11 bases between. The CDR3 is CASKATISTDTQYF. The CDR3 DNA sequence: TGTGCCAGCAAGGCGACAATCAGCACAGATACGCAGTATTTT.

This clonotype showed up just a few times. The gene calls are TRBV6-1 and TRBJ2-5; 8 bases fit TRBD2. This CDR3 has 18 residues. With V trimmed by 5 bases and J by 1 base, 15 bases remained unmatched. Germline loops: CDR1 MNHNS, CDR2 SASEGT. The chain's CDR3 is CASSSVFGLAGRQETQYF. CDR3 bases: TGTGCCAGCAGTTCTGTGTTTGGGCTAGCGGGCCGCCAAGAGACCCAGTACTTC.